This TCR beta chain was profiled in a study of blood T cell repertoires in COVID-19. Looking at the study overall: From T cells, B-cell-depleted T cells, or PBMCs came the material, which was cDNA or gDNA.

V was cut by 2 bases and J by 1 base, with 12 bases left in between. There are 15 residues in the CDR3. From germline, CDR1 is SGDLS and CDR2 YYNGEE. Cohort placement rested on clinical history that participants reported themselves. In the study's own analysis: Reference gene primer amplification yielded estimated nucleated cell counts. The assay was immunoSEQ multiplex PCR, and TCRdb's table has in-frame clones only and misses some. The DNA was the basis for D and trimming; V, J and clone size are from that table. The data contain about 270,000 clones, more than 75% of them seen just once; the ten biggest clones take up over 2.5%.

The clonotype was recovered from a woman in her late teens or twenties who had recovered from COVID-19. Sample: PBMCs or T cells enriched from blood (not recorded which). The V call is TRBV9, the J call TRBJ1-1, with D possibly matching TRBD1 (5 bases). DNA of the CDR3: TGTGCCAGCAGCGTTGCGACAGTCGAGAACACTGAAGCTTTCTTT. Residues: CASSVATVENTEAFF.